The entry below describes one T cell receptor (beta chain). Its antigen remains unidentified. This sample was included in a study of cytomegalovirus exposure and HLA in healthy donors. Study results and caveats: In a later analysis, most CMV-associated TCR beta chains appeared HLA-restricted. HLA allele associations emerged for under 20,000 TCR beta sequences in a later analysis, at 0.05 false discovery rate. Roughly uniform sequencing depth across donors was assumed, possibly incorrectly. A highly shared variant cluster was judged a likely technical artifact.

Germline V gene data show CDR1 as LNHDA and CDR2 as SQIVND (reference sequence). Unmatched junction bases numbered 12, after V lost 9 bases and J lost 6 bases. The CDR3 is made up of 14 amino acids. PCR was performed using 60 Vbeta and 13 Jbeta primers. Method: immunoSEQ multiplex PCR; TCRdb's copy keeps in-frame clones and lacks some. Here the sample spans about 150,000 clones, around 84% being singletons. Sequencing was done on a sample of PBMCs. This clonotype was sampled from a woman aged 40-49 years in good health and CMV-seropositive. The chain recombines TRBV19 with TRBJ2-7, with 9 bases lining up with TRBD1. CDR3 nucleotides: TGTGCCAGCTCCTCCTCGGGGACAGGGAGCGAGCAGTACTTC. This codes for CASSSSGTGSEQYF.